A selection of T cell receptor beta chains follows, all from one sample in a study of radiation and T cells in renal cell carcinoma. Data came from immunoSEQ multiplex PCR; TCRdb stores just in-frame clones and leaves some out. Of about 26,000 clones listed, around 85% are singletons. The sequencing used blood, collected from a patient whose treatment included radiotherapy and nephrectomy. The receptors come from a man between 60 and 75 years old with renal cell carcinoma. CDR3s include the opening cysteine and the closing phenylalanine or tryptophan. A D gene is named only where the DNA matches it firmly. Part of the rows lack a size; the others show once, few, many or a class for expanded clones.

len	abundance	v_gene	j_gene	d_gene	CDR3aa
17	.	TRBV5-6	TRBJ1-2	.	CASSLGPEPSDPYGYTF
13	.	TRBV5-1	TRBJ2-7	.	CASSSDPSYEQYF
14	.	TRBV14	TRBJ1-2	.	CASRRSGLGYGYTF
13	medium-sized	TRBV5-1	TRBJ2-7	.	CASRLTREYEQYF
14	.	TRBV7-3	TRBJ2-3	TRBD2	CASSLTREGHTQYF
15	once	TRBV5-1	TRBJ2-3	.	CASSLAQGGTDTQYF
14	.	TRBV30	TRBJ1-1	.	CAWSHLTGSTEAFF
14	.	TRBV7-9	TRBJ1-5	TRBD1	CASSLQGGGQPQHF
14	once	TRBV11-2	TRBJ2-7	.	CASSLAGNSYEQYF
13	few	TRBV19	TRBJ2-7	TRBD1	CASQSQGAYEQYF
15	.	TRBV27	TRBJ2-7	TRBD2	CASSSLLAGVAEQYF
17	.	TRBV4-1	TRBJ2-4	.	CASSQGLLSKTKNIQYF
17	.	TRBV5-1	TRBJ2-1	TRBD2	CASSLAWGGRGVNEQFF
18	.	TRBV12-5	TRBJ2-7	.	CASGLVFKRGPLSYEQYF
14	.	TRBV7-2	TRBJ2-7	.	CASSLGGTRTEQYF
14	.	TRBV5-1	TRBJ2-2	.	CASALSFRVGELFF
13	.	TRBV7-2	TRBJ1-2	.	CASSSRTDYGYTF